The 17 T cell receptor beta chains below come from one sample, sequenced in a study of blood T cell repertoires in COVID-19 (TCRdb year 2020). Receptor amplification or capture employed the immunoSEQ multiplex PCR assay. TCRdb took over this immuneACCESS table, retaining in-frame rearrangements with V and J assigned. Such tables are incomplete; in checked studies, under half of the missing clones stem from an unresolved V gene, and the remainder is unexplained. Here the sample has about 190,000 clones; 90% occur a single time. The ten largest account for 0.62% of the sample. Input material: peripheral blood. The receptors shown here come from a man in his fifties with acute or convalescent COVID-19.

The genes are TRBV28 and TRBJ2-2; 10 positions agree with TRBD1. After removal of 3 bases from V and 2 bases from J, the junction contained 6 bases not matched to a gene. This CDR3 has 17 residues. Looked up from germline, CDR1 is MDHEN and CDR2 is SYDVKM. The DNA for the CDR3 is TGTGCCAGCAGTTTCCGGGACAGGGGCTTAAACACCGGGGAGCTGTTTTTT. Encoded protein: CASSFRDRGLNTGELFF.

The rearrangement joins TRBV28 to TRBJ2-3, with 11 bases lining up with TRBD2. The V segment lost 3 bases and the J segment 6 bases; nucleotides outside the gene matches: 5. This CDR3 has 15 residues. CDR1 is MDHEN, CDR2 SYDVKM, per germline. CDR3 DNA: TGTGCCAGCAGTTTTCCGACTAGCGGGGATGATACGCAGTATTTT. Translating it yields CASSFPTSGDDTQYF.

This clone was seen just once. This chain uses TRBV28 with TRBJ1-5; TRBD1 is a possible D gene (6 bases). The CDR3 extends over 13 amino acids. The V end lost 6 bases, the J end lost 3 bases, and 9 bases lay between the germline ends. The germline CDR1 and CDR2 sequences are MDHEN and SYDVKM. The CDR3 DNA follows: TGTGCCAGCAGCCAGGGGTTCAATCAGCCCCAGCATTTT. Translation: CASSQGFNQPQHF.

V usage is TRBV5-1 and J usage is TRBJ2-3; TRBD2 matches 11 bases. CDR3 length equals 18 residues. CDR1 and CDR2 from the germline V gene are SGHRS and YFSETQ. The junction had 12 bases not matched to a gene; V was cut back by 4 bases and J by 2 bases. The CDR3, as DNA: TGCGCCAGCAGCAGGTCCGGGACTAGCGGTGATTACACAGATACGCAGTATTTT. Protein product: CASSRSGTSGDYTDTQYF.

This sequence joins TRBV28 and TRBJ1-2; 11 nucleotides line up with TRBD1. The germline V gene encodes CDR1 MDHEN and CDR2 SYDVKM. This CDR3 has 15 amino acids. The V segment lost 3 bases and the J segment 6 bases; nucleotides outside the gene matches: 6. Here the CDR3 reads CASSLAGQGADGYTF. The CDR3 bases are TGTGCCAGCAGTTTGGCCGGACAGGGGGCCGATGGCTACACCTTC.

The chain carries TRBV5-4 and TRBJ2-1; TRBD2 matches at 13 bases. Germline CDR1 reads SGHNT; CDR2 reads YYREEE (reference sequence). The CDR3 spans 16 residues. V gave up 2 bases and J gave up 6 bases; unmatched junction bases: 5. CDR3 sequence (DNA): TGTGCCAGCAGCTTCAAGGGACTAGCGGGATTCAATGAGCAGTTCTTC. Protein sequence: CASSFKGLAGFNEQFF.

V usage is TRBV4-3 and J usage is TRBJ2-2; D not certain. CDR1 and CDR2 (germline): LGHNA, YSLEER. The CDR3 length is 12 residues. V lost 2 bases, J lost 6 bases, and 4 bases lay in between. The CDR3: CASSQFAGELFF. The DNA of the CDR3 is TGCGCCAGCAGCCAATTCGCCGGGGAGCTGTTTTTT.

The genes are TRBV30 and TRBJ1-4; D may be TRBD1 (6 bases). The CDR3 sequence is 14 residues long. With 6 bases removed from V and 4 bases from J, the gap between germline ends came to 15 bases. Germline V gives CDR1 GTSNPN, CDR2 SVGIG (reference sequence). This chain's CDR3 is CACQDGQINEKLFF. The DNA of the CDR3 is TGTGCCTGCCAGGACGGACAGATTAATGAAAAACTGTTTTTT.

The J gene is TRBJ2-2, the V gene TRBV6-2 or TRBV6-3; D is uncertain. The CDR3 consists of 12 residues. Germline V gene sequence: CDR1 MNHEY, CDR2 SVGEGT. With 2 bases removed from V and 8 bases from J, the gap between germline ends came to 6 bases. In nucleotides, the CDR3 is TGTGCCAGCAGTTACGGTGAGGGGGAGCTGTTTTTT. It codes for CASSYGEGELFF.

This chain connects TRBV4-1 to TRBJ2-2; weak D call: TRBD2 (5 bases). CDR1 and CDR2 from the germline V gene are MGHRA and YSYEKL. The CDR3 consists of 15 residues. Trimming stripped 4 bases from V and 2 bases from J, with 11 bases between. CDR3 protein: CASSLAGKNTGELFF. Here the CDR3 DNA reads TGCGCCAGCAGCCTAGCCGGGAAAAACACCGGGGAGCTGTTTTTT.

The chain combines TRBV9 with TRBJ1-5; 9 bases are a match to TRBD1. From germline, CDR1 is SGDLS and CDR2 YYNGEE. The CDR3 is 14 amino acids. Trimming took 5 bases from V and 6 from J; bases not matched to a gene: 6. The CDR3 reads CASSDRGLGQPQHF. The CDR3 DNA reads as TGTGCCAGCAGTGACAGGGGGTTGGGTCAGCCCCAGCATTTT.

This clone was found once. The J gene is TRBJ1-1, the V gene TRBV7-2, with D possibly TRBD1 on 5 matching bases. The CDR3 is made up of 17 amino acids. Trimming stripped 1 base from V and 4 bases from J, with 19 bases between. Germline CDR1 and CDR2: SGHTA and FQGNSA. The DNA of the CDR3 is TGTGCCAGCAGCTTAGGGGGCCTGGGAGGGCTCGGCACTGAAGCTTTCTTT. It translates to CASSLGGLGGLGTEAFF.

This chain connects TRBV5-1 to TRBJ2-3, with TRBD2 matching 9 bases. Germline values: CDR1 SGHRS, CDR2 YFSETQ. This CDR3 region has 16 residues. With 4 bases clipped from V and 2 bases from J, the junction kept 8 bases outside the gene matches. As DNA, the CDR3 is TGCGCCAGCAGCAGCGGACTAGCGCGATACACAGATACGCAGTATTTT. This sequence encodes CASSSGLARYTDTQYF. The entire variable domain, with the rest obtained from reference TRBV5-1 and TRBJ2-3, is as follows: KAGVTQTPRYLIKTRGQQVTLSCSPISGHRSVSWYQQTPGQGLQFLFEYFSETQRNKGNFPGRFSGRQFSNSRSEMNVSTLELGDSALYLCASSSGLARYTDTQYFGPGTRLTVL.

As DNA, the CDR3 is TGTGCCAGCTCACAAGCGGACAGTGAAGCTTTCTTT. It encodes CASSQADSEAFF. The chain recombines TRBV18 with TRBJ1-1, with D possibly TRBD1 on 6 matching bases. Germline CDR1 and CDR2: KGHSH and LQKENI. Trimming took off 4 bases at V and 7 bases at J, with 10 bases between the two ends. The CDR3 runs 12 residues.

This sequence joins TRBV5-1 and TRBJ2-3; TRBD2 agrees at 9 bases. Germline V lookup: CDR1 SGHRS, CDR2 YFSETQ. J lost 2 bases, V lost 0 bases, and 1 base had no gene match. The CDR3 extends over 15 amino acids. The CDR3, as DNA: TGCGCCAGCAGCTTGGGACTAGCGGACACAGATACGCAGTATTTT. Amino acid sequence: CASSLGLADTDTQYF.

This clone was picked up one time. The chain couples TRBV29-1 to TRBJ1-4; weak D call: TRBD1 (5 bases). Trimming took off 3 bases at V and 3 bases at J, with 17 bases between the two ends. This CDR3 region has 16 residues. Germline V gene lookup returns CDR1 SQVTM and CDR2 ANQGSEA. The CDR3 DNA is TGCAGCGTTGATGAGGGATATGGGGGGGCTAATGAAAAACTGTTTTTT. It encodes CSVDEGYGGANEKLFF.

This chain connects TRBV6-5 to TRBJ2-1; no clear D. From germline, CDR1 is MNHEY and CDR2 SVGAGI. V lost 2 bases and J lost 10, with 9 bases in between. This CDR3 comprises 12 residues. In DNA form, the CDR3 reads TGTGCCAGCAGTTACGCGGAGAGCGAGCAGTTCTTC. Translating gives CASSYAESEQFF.